Below, one TCR beta chain is given with its context. The antigen remains undetermined. The V gene lost 4 bases and the J gene lost 0 bases, with 14 bases spanning the gap. Looked up from germline, CDR1 is SGHRS and CDR2 is YFSETQ. The CDR3 has 15 residues. These data originate in a study of tumor-infiltrating lymphocytes in localized non-small cell lung cancer. Study details: Resected tumor was paired with non-adjacent uninvolved lung from the same patient. Study findings and constraints: Higher tumor T cell infiltration than in uninvolved lung was supported by TCRbeta sequencing.

The assay was immunoSEQ multiplex PCR, and TCRdb's table has in-frame clones only and misses some. This repertoire shows 10,000 to 13,000 clones, approximately 86% found once; its top ten account for 7% to 9.5%. Material for sequencing was uninvolved lung tissue not adjacent to the tumor. The rearrangement uses TRBV5-1 and TRBJ2-7; D gene uncertain. This sequence was found in a human donor with non-small cell lung cancer. Here the CDR3 reads CASSHDFRASYEQYF. For the CDR3, the DNA is TGCGCCAGCAGCCACGACTTTCGTGCCTCCTACGAGCAGTACTTC.